This TCR beta chain was retrieved from a study of cytomegalovirus exposure and HLA in healthy donors. Study-wide results and caveats: The listing of approximately 160 TCR beta chains classed them as cytomegalovirus-associated. Serostatus for CMV was the only available immune exposure information. A reported reduction in N-insertions relative to the roughly 700-donor mean was seen in an Asian-associated ancestry cluster in a later analysis. Most TCR sequences were seen very rarely across donors, but some public TCRs occurred in many.

This clone was seen more than once but under ten times. Its target is not known. Per the germline V gene, CDR1 is SGHNT and CDR2 is YYREEE (reference sequence). The ends were cut back, 0 bases at V and 1 base at J, with 16 bases in the middle. The CDR3 is 17 residues long. The PCR used 60 Vbeta and 13 Jbeta primers. Assay: immunoSEQ multiplex PCR; the TCRdb copy retains only in-frame clones and omits some. The repertoire includes almost 95,000 clones, around 66% of them detected once, and under 4% sits in the top ten. This sequence originates from a young man in good health and CMV-seronegative. The V and J genes are TRBV5-4 and TRBJ1-1, with D perhaps matching TRBD1 (6 bases). Sequenced input: PBMCs. CDR3: CASSLGPGRDTNTEAFF. CDR3 in DNA: TGTGCCAGCAGCTTGGGACCCGGTAGGGACACGAACACTGAAGCTTTCTTT.